The T cell receptor beta chain under discussion was sequenced for a study of cytomegalovirus exposure and HLA in healthy donors. This table comes from immunoSEQ multiplex PCR, and its TCRdb copy is limited to in-frame clones, with some not included. The sample carries more than 110,000 clones, about 86% recorded once. Study findings and constraints: Subsequent analysis revealed that first-cohort TCR clusters tended to co-occur in the 120 validation repertoires. The study designated roughly 160 TCR beta chains cytomegalovirus-associated. The classifier was said to identify cytomegalovirus status with high specificity and sensitivity. Whilst most TCR sequences proved rare, a subset of public TCRs occurred across many donors.

As for this clone: Its antigen is as yet unknown. A junction end diverges from the germline sequence, so it may reflect a read error.

The CDR3 is made up of 15 amino acids. CDR1 is SGHDT, CDR2 YYEEEE, per germline. This chain joins TRBV5-6 and TRBJ1-5, with a possible D match to TRBD1 (6 bases). The sequence was collected from a woman aged 18-29 years in good health and CMV-seropositive. The sample taken for sequencing was PBMCs. The CDR3 loop is CASSFLQGSDQPQHF. CDR3 nucleotide sequence: TGTGCCAGCAGCTTCCTACAGGGTAGCGATCAGCCCCAGCATTTT.